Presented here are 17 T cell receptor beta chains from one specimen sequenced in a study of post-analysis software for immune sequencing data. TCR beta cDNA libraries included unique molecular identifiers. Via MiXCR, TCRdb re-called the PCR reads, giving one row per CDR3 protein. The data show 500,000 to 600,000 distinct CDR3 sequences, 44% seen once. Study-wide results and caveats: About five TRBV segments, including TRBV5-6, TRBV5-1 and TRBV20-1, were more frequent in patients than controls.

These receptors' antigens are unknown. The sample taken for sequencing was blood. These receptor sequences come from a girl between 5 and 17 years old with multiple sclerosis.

The CDR3: CASSVVRGGTEAFF. The CDR3 DNA sequence: TGTGCCAGCAGCGTAGTTAGGGGAGGCACTGAAGCTTTCTTT. The V and J genes are TRBV9 and TRBJ1-1, with D perhaps matching TRBD1 (5 bases). Looked up from germline, CDR1 is SGDLS and CDR2 is YYNGEE. Trimming took 0 bases from V and 4 from J, leaving 10 bases between them. The CDR3 loop spans 14 amino acids.

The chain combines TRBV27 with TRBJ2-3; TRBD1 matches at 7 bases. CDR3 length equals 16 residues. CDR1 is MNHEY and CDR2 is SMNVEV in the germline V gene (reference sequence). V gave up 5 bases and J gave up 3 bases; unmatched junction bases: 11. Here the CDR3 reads CASSPRGRGSTDTQYF. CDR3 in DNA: TGTGCCAGCAGTCCGCGAGGCAGGGGGTCTACAGATACGCAGTATTTT.

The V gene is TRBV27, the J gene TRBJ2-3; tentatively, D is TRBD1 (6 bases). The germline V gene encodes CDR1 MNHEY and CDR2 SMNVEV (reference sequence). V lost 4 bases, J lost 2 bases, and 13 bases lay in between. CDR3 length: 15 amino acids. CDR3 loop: CASSYEGGPTDTQYF. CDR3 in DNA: TGTGCCAGCAGTTATGAAGGGGGACCCACAGATACGCAGTATTTT.

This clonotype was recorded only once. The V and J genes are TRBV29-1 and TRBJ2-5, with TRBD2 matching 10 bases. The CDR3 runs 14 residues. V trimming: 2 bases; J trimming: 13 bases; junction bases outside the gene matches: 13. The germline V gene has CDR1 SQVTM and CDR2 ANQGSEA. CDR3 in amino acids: CSVEYLAGARERYF. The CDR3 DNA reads TGCAGCGTTGAATACCTAGCGGGAGCTCGAGAGCGGTACTTC.

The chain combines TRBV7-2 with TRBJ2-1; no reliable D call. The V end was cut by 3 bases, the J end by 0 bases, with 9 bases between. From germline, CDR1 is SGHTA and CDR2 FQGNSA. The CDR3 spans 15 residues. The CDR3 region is CASSFVSSSYNEQFF. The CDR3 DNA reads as TGTGCCAGCAGCTTTGTCTCCTCCTCCTACAATGAGCAGTTCTTC.

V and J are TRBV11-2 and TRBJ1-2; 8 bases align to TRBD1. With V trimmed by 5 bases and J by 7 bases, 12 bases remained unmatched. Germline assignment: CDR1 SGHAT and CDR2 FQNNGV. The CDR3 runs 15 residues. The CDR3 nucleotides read TGTGCCAGCAGCACTCCCAGGGGGCGGAGGACTGGCTACACCTTC. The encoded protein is CASSTPRGRRTGYTF. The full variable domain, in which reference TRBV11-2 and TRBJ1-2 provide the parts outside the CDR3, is EAGVAQSPRYKIIEKRQSVAFWCNPISGHATLYWYQQILGQGPKLLIQFQNNGVVDDSQLPKDRFSAERLKGVDSTLKIQPAKLEDSAVYLCASSTPRGRRTGYTFGSGTRLTVV.

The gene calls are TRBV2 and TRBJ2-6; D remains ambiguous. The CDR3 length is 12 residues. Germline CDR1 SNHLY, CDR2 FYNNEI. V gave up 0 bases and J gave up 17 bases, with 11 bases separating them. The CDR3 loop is CASSEAASPMTF. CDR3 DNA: TGTGCCAGCAGTGAAGCGGCAAGCCCCATGACTTTC.

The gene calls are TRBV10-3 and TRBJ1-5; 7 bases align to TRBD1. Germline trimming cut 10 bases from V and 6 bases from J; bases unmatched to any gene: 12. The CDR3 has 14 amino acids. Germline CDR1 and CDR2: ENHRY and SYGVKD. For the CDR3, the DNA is TGTGCCACACAACTGGGACAGAGAGGTCAGCCCCAGCATTTT. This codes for CATQLGQRGQPQHF.

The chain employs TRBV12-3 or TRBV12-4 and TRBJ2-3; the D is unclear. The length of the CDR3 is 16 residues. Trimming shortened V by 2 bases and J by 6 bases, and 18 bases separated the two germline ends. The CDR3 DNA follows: TGTGCCAGCAGTTTAAGAGTGCCGGCAGAGCATGATACGCAGTATTTT. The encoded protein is CASSLRVPAEHDTQYF.

CDR3 loop: CASSRTTGGSQPQHF. CDR3 DNA: TGCGCCAGCAGCCGTACGACAGGGGGATCTCAGCCCCAGCATTTT. The chain carries TRBV5-1 and TRBJ1-5; 9 positions agree with TRBD1. From germline, CDR1 is SGHRS and CDR2 YFSETQ. V gave up 4 bases and J gave up 6 bases; unmatched junction bases: 8. This CDR3 comprises 15 residues.

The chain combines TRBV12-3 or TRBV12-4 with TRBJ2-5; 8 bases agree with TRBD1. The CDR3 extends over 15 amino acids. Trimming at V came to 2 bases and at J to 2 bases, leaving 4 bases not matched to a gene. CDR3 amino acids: CASSLIGQGQETQYF. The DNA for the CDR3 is TGTGCCAGCAGTTTAATCGGACAGGGACAAGAGACCCAGTACTTC.

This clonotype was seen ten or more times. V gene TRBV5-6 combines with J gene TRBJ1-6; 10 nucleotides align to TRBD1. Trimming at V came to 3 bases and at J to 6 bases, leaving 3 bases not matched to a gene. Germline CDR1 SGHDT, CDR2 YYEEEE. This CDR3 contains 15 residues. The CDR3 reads CASSSRDRGNSPLHF. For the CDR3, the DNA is TGTGCCAGCAGCTCCCGGGACAGGGGTAATTCACCCCTCCACTTT.

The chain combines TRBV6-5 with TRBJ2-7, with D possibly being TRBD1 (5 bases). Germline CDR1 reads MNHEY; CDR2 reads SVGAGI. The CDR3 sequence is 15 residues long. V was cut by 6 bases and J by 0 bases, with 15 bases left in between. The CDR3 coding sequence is TGTGCCAGCAGGCGACAGACGCTCTTCTCCTACGAGCAGTACTTC. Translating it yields CASRRQTLFSYEQYF.

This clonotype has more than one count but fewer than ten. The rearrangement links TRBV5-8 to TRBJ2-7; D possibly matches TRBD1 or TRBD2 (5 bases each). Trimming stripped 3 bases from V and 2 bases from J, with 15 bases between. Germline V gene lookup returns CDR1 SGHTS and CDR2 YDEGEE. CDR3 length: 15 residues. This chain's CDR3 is CASSWDRDVAYEQYF. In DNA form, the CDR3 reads TGTGCCAGCAGCTGGGACCGGGACGTCGCCTACGAGCAGTACTTC.

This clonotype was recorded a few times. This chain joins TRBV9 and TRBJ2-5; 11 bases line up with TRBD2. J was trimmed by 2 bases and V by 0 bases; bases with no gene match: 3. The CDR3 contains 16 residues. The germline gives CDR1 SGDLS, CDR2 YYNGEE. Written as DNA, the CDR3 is TGTGCCAGCAGCGTAGCTAGCGGGAGGACGCAAGAGACCCAGTACTTC. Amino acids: CASSVASGRTQETQYF.

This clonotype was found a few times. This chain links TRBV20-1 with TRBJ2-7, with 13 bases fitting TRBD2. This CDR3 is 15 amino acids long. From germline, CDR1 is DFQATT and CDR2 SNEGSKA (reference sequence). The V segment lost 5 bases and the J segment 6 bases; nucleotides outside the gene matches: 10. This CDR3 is CSASGTSGIGGEQYF. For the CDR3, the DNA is TGCAGTGCTTCAGGGACTAGCGGGATAGGGGGCGAGCAGTACTTC.

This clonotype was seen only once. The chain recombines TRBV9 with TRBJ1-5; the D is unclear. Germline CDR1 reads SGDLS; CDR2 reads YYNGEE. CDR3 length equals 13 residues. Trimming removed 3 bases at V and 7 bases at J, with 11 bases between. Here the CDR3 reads CASSAAGAQPQHF. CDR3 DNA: TGTGCCAGCAGCGCTGCAGGAGCCCAGCCCCAGCATTTT. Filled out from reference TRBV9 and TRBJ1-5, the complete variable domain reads DSGVTQTPKHLITATGQRVTLRCSPRSGDLSVYWYQQSLDQGLQFLIQYYNGEERAKGNILERFSAQQFPDLHSELNLSSLELGDSALYFCASSAAGAQPQHFGDGTRLSIL.